The 10 T cell receptor beta chains given below trace back to one sample, sequenced in a study of technical replicates of blood from several donors. The repertoire was sequenced with immunoSEQ multiplex PCR; TCRdb's copy has only in-frame clones and lacks some. The data show approximately 88,000 clones, approximately 94% seen once. The material sequenced was T cells isolated from PBMCs. These receptors came from a human donor in good health.

V gene TRBV11-2 combines with J gene TRBJ1-6, with 8 bases aligning to TRBD1. This CDR3 spans 17 amino acids. The trim removed 4 bases at V and 7 bases at J, leaving 12 bases unmatched. Germline assignment: CDR1 SGHAT and CDR2 FQNNGV. This chain's CDR3 is CASSSHRGSLQNSPLHF. The CDR3 coding sequence is TGTGCCAGCAGCTCGCACAGGGGGAGTCTTCAGAATTCACCCCTCCACTTT.

This chain uses TRBV7-6 with TRBJ1-2; the match to TRBD1 covers 10 bases. Germline lookup yields CDR1 SGHVS and CDR2 FNYEAQ. This CDR3 is built from 19 residues. V shed 5 bases, J shed 1 base, and the junction held 16 bases outside the gene matches. CDR3 in DNA: TGTGCCAGCAGCCCCTCCGTTGGCGGGACAGGGGCCCTTAACTATGGCTACACCTTC. Translation: CASSPSVGGTGALNYGYTF.

The V call is TRBV30, the J call TRBJ1-1; tentative D call: TRBD1 (5 bases). Per the germline V gene, CDR1 is GTSNPN and CDR2 is SVGIG (reference sequence). The V end was cut by 1 base, the J end by 5 bases, with 8 bases between. The CDR3 extends over 12 amino acids. The DNA of the CDR3 is TGTGCCTGGAGTGCCGGGGGGACTGAAGCTTTCTTT. This sequence encodes CAWSAGGTEAFF.

The chain joins TRBV29-1 to TRBJ2-1; 9 bases agree with TRBD2. Trimming cost V 7 bases and J 4 bases; bases outside gene matches: 11. Germline CDR1 is SQVTM and CDR2 is ANQGSEA. The CDR3 is 15 amino acids. CDR3: CSDRPGLADYNEQFF. In nucleotides, the CDR3 is TGCAGCGACCGTCCGGGACTAGCAGATTACAATGAGCAGTTCTTC.

The chain carries TRBV23-1 and TRBJ2-7; D unresolved. TRBV23-1 has ORF status, its function being uncertain. V lost 1 base, J lost 3 bases, and 16 bases lay in between. The CDR3 totals 16 residues. The CDR3 loop reads CASSQYPHWPIYEQYF. The CDR3 DNA reads as TGCGCCAGCAGTCAATACCCGCATTGGCCCATCTACGAGCAGTACTTC.

The chain is built from TRBV6-6 and TRBJ2-5, with D maybe TRBD1 (5 bases). The ends were cut back, 8 bases at V and 2 bases at J, with 18 bases in the middle. The CDR3 is 15 amino acids. Germline lookup yields CDR1 MNHNY and CDR2 SVGAGI (reference sequence). CDR3 bases: TGTGCCAGCCGAGCTGCAGGGTTTCGGCAAGAGACCCAGTACTTC. This codes for CASRAAGFRQETQYF.

This clone has only a few counts. J is TRBJ1-1 and V is TRBV5-4, with 8 bases identical to TRBD1. The CDR3 consists of 16 residues. Losses at the gene ends were 4 bases for V and 1 base for J; bases not matched to a gene: 9. Per germline, CDR1 SGHNT and CDR2 YYREEE (reference sequence). The CDR3: CASSPIPGQENTEAFF. As DNA, the CDR3 is TGTGCCAGCAGCCCAATACCGGGACAGGAGAACACTGAAGCTTTCTTT.

The gene calls are TRBV19 and TRBJ1-1; no firm D call. V dropped 3 bases and J dropped 1 base, with 9 bases sitting between them. The germline CDR1 and CDR2 sequences are LNHDA and SQIVND (reference sequence). The CDR3 consists of 14 residues. The CDR3: CASSILEGNTEAFF. The CDR3 DNA sequence: TGTGCCAGTAGTATTTTGGAGGGGAACACTGAAGCTTTCTTT.

This chain uses TRBV5-1 with TRBJ2-5; D call uncertain. The germline V gene has CDR1 SGHRS and CDR2 YFSETQ. CDR3 length equals 13 residues. V was pared by 1 base and J by 4 bases, with 8 bases between. CDR3 in DNA: TGCGCCAGCAGCTTGCCACTTGGAGAGACCCAGTACTTC. Its protein is CASSLPLGETQYF. Filled out from reference TRBV5-1 and TRBJ2-5, the complete variable domain reads KAGVTQTPRYLIKTRGQQVTLSCSPISGHRSVSWYQQTPGQGLQFLFEYFSETQRNKGNFPGRFSGRQFSNSRSEMNVSTLELGDSALYLCASSLPLGETQYFGPGTRLLVL.

This clone was counted once. The rearrangement links TRBV5-4 to TRBJ2-1; TRBD2 agrees at 9 bases. The CDR3 runs 16 residues. CDR1 SGHNT and CDR2 YYREEE come from the germline V gene (reference sequence). Trimming removed 1 base from V and 5 bases from J; junction bases left unmatched: 7. The CDR3 sequence is CASSLRGRALNNEQFF. CDR3 DNA sequence: TGTGCCAGCAGCTTGCGCGGGAGGGCGCTAAACAATGAGCAGTTCTTC.